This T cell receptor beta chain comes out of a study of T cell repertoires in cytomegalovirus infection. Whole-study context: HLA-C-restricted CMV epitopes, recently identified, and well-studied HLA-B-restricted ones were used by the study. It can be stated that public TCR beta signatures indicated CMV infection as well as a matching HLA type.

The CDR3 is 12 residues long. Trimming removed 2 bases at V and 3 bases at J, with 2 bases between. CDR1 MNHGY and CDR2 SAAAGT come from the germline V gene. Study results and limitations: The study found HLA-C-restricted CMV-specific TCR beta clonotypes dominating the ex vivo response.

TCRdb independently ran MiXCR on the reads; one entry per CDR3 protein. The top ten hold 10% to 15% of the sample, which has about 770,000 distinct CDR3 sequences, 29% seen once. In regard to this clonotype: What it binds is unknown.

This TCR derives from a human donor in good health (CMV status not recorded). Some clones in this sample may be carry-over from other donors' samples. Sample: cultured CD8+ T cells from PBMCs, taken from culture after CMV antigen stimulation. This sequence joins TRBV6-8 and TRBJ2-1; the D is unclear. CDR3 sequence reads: CASSYDYNEQFF. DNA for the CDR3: TGTGCCAGCAGTTACGACTACAATGAGCAGTTCTTC.